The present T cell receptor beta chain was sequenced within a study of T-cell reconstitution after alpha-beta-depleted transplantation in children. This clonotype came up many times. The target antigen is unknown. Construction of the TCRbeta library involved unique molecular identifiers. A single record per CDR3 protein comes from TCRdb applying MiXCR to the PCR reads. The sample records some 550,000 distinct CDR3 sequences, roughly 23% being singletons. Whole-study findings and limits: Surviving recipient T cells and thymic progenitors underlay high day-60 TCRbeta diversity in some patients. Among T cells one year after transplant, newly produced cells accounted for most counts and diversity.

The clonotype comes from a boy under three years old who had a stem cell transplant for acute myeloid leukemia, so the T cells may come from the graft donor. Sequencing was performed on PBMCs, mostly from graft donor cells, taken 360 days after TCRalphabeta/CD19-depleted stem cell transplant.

The CDR3 DNA sequence: TGTGCCAGCAGCCGAGGACTAGCGGAGTCCGATACGCAGTATTTT. Translating it yields CASSRGLAESDTQYF. The gene calls are TRBV7-2 and TRBJ2-3; 10 bases match TRBD2. Germline V gene sequence: CDR1 SGHTA, CDR2 FQGNSA. V shed 5 bases, J shed 6 bases, and the junction held 8 bases outside the gene matches. CDR3 length equals 15 residues.